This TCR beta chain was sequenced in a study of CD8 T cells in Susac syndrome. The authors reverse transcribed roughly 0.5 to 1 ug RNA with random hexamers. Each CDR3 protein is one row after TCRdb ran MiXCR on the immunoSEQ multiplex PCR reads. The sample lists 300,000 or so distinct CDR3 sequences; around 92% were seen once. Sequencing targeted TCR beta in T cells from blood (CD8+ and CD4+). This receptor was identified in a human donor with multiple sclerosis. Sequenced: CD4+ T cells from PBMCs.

The CDR3 bases are TGCAGTGCAAGACAGCTCAATCAGCCCCAGCATTTT. Its translation is CSARQLNQPQHF. The rearrangement joins TRBV20-1 to TRBJ1-5, with D possibly TRBD1 on 5 matching bases. V was shortened by 6 bases and J by 3 bases, with 9 bases between the two germline ends. The CDR3 runs to 12 residues. The V gene's germline CDR1 is DFQATT and CDR2 SNEGSKA (reference sequence).